These 26 T cell receptor beta chains came from one sample sequenced in a study of technical replicates of blood from a handful of donors. Data came from immunoSEQ multiplex PCR; TCRdb stores just in-frame clones and leaves some out. The repertoire holds 91,000 or so clones, with approximately 94% as singletons. The sequenced sample consisted of T cells isolated from PBMCs. These receptors all stem from a human donor in good health.

This clone was observed a single time. The chain links TRBV5-1 to TRBJ2-1, with 11 bases lining up with TRBD2. V was clipped by 0 bases and J by 6 bases; unmatched bases: 8. Germline V gives CDR1 SGHRS, CDR2 YFSETQ. This CDR3 is 17 amino acids long. CDR3 loop: CASSLAGTSGRGNEQFF. CDR3 coding DNA: TGCGCCAGCAGCTTGGCGGGCACTAGCGGGAGAGGCAATGAGCAGTTCTTC. Supplemented by reference TRBV5-1 and TRBJ2-1, the full variable domain reads KAGVTQTPRYLIKTRGQQVTLSCSPISGHRSVSWYQQTPGQGLQFLFEYFSETQRNKGNFPGRFSGRQFSNSRSEMNVSTLELGDSALYLCASSLAGTSGRGNEQFFGPGTRLTVL.

The chain uses TRBV15 and TRBJ2-3; TRBD2 agrees at 8 bases. The ends lost 0 bases at V and 4 bases at J; junction bases unmatched: 12. CDR3 length: 18 residues. Germline V gene lookup returns CDR1 LNHNV and CDR2 YYDKDF (reference sequence). The CDR3 spells CATSRDPTASGYADTQYF. CDR3 in DNA: TGTGCCACCAGCAGAGATCCCACCGCTAGCGGGTATGCAGATACGCAGTATTTT.

This clone was counted a single time. CDR3: CASSYLGQNYGYTF. DNA of the CDR3: TGTGCCAGCAGTTACCTTGGACAGAACTATGGCTACACCTTC. The rearrangement joins TRBV6-6 to TRBJ1-2, with D tentatively TRBD1 (6 bases). V was pared by 2 bases and J by 2 bases, with 9 bases between. The CDR3 totals 14 residues. The germline gives CDR1 MNHNY, CDR2 SVGAGI (reference sequence).

The rearrangement joins TRBV7-2 to TRBJ2-3; 8 positions match TRBD1. The CDR3 covers 15 residues. With 4 bases clipped from V and 5 bases from J, the junction kept 8 bases outside the gene matches. Germline-derived CDR1 and CDR2 are SGHTA and FQGNSA. CDR3 loop: CASSSSGGIGDTQYF. The DNA for the CDR3 is TGTGCCAGCAGCTCCTCAGGGGGCATAGGAGATACGCAGTATTTT.

This clone was picked up a small number of times. V usage is TRBV28 and J usage is TRBJ1-5; D gene ambiguous. Germline V gene lookup returns CDR1 MDHEN and CDR2 SYDVKM. CDR3 size: 12 residues. V was trimmed by 7 bases and J by 7 bases, leaving 11 bases between them. CDR3 coding DNA: TGTGCCAGCATCAACTATGAACAGCCCCAGCATTTT. It codes for CASINYEQPQHF.

The V and J genes are TRBV6-5 and TRBJ2-7; TRBD2 matches at 9 bases. CDR1 is MNHEY and CDR2 is SVGAGI in the germline V gene. V was pared by 7 bases and J by 2 bases, with 6 bases of the junction left unmatched. The CDR3 sequence is 14 residues long. CDR3 in DNA: TGTGCCAGCACCATGACTAGCGGCGCCTACGAGCAGTACTTC. It codes for CASTMTSGAYEQYF.

J is TRBJ2-1 and V is TRBV5-4, with a possible D match to TRBD1 (5 bases). V was shortened by 8 bases and J by 7 bases, with 13 bases between the two germline ends. CDR3 length equals 12 residues. The V gene's germline CDR1 is SGHNT and CDR2 YYREEE (reference sequence). DNA for the CDR3: TGTGCCAGTAAGTTCCAGGGTAATGAGCAGTTCTTC. Translating gives CASKFQGNEQFF.

The chain joins TRBV5-1 to TRBJ1-3; D is unclear. Per the germline V gene, CDR1 is SGHRS and CDR2 is YFSETQ. This CDR3 spans 12 amino acids. V lost 0 bases to trimming and J lost 8 bases, with 6 bases between them. The CDR3 region has the DNA TGCGCCAGCAGCTTGGCGGGAGACACCATATATTTT. It yields the protein CASSLAGDTIYF.

The chain couples TRBV19 to TRBJ1-1, with 8 bases that match TRBD1. CDR1 LNHDA and CDR2 SQIVND come from the germline V gene (reference sequence). The junction had 3 bases not matched to a gene; V was cut back by 5 bases and J by 4 bases. The length of the CDR3 is 13 residues. Here the CDR3 reads CASSATGGTEAFF. CDR3 in DNA: TGTGCCAGTAGTGCTACAGGGGGCACTGAAGCTTTCTTT.

This sequence joins TRBV11-2 and TRBJ2-5; D is possibly TRBD1 (5 bases). Germline lookup yields CDR1 SGHAT and CDR2 FQNNGV. The CDR3 has 14 residues. Trimming pared 2 bases from V and 3 bases from J, leaving 10 bases between. CDR3 region: CASSLLAREETQYF. CDR3 sequence (DNA): TGTGCCAGCAGCTTATTGGCCAGGGAAGAGACCCAGTACTTC. The whole variable domain, filled in from reference TRBV11-2 and TRBJ2-5, reads EAGVAQSPRYKIIEKRQSVAFWCNPISGHATLYWYQQILGQGPKLLIQFQNNGVVDDSQLPKDRFSAERLKGVDSTLKIQPAKLEDSAVYLCASSLLAREETQYFGPGTRLLVL.

Worth noting for this clone: The same CDR3 can be traced to other DNA sequences in this sample. This chain links TRBV2 with TRBJ2-2; no reliable D call. The CDR3 runs 11 residues. Trimming took off 6 bases at V and 5 bases at J, with 4 bases between the two ends. The V gene's germline CDR1 is SNHLY and CDR2 FYNNEI. The DNA of the CDR3 is TGTGCCAGCAGCTTAACCGGGGAGCTGTTTTTT. Amino acid sequence: CASSLTGELFF.

The chain is built from TRBV11-2 and TRBJ2-7; possible D gene TRBD2, 5 bases. V was trimmed by 1 base and J by 2 bases, leaving 6 bases between them. The CDR3 is 13 amino acids. Germline V gives CDR1 SGHAT, CDR2 FQNNGV. CDR3 sequence (DNA): TGTGCCAGCAGCTTAGCCGGGGCCTACGAGCAGTACTTC. It yields the protein CASSLAGAYEQYF.

CDR3: CASGLEAGGSGYTF. CDR3 DNA: TGTGCTAGTGGTTTGGAAGCGGGGGGTTCTGGCTACACCTTC. V usage is TRBV12-5 and J usage is TRBJ1-2; maybe TRBD1 (5 bases). The ends were cut back, 1 base at V and 7 bases at J, with 13 bases in the middle. The CDR3 runs 14 residues. Germline CDR1 and CDR2: LGHNT and FRNRAP.

The chain couples TRBV14 to TRBJ2-3, with D perhaps TRBD2 (6 bases). CDR1 SGHDN and CDR2 FVKESK come from the germline V gene. Trimming left V 8 bases short and J 5 bases short, with 14 bases between. This CDR3 is 13 amino acids long. The chain's CDR3 is CASRRSGVDTQYF. In nucleotides, the CDR3 is TGTGCCAGCCGCAGGTCGGGGGTAGATACGCAGTATTTT.

This chain connects TRBV5-1 to TRBJ2-5; D uncertain. The CDR3 spans 12 residues. Germline loops: CDR1 SGHRS, CDR2 YFSETQ. V was cut by 1 base and J by 4 bases, with 5 bases left in between. The CDR3 protein is CASSLYRETQYF. The CDR3 DNA sequence: TGCGCCAGCAGCTTGTACAGAGAGACCCAGTACTTC.

The chain has TRBV29-1 and TRBJ1-5, with 9 bases identical to TRBD1. The trim removed 5 bases at V and 4 bases at J, leaving 18 bases unmatched. In germline, CDR1 is SQVTM, CDR2 ANQGSEA. This CDR3 is built from 18 residues. For the CDR3, the DNA is TGCAGCGTTATACAATCGGGGACAGGGACTCTTCGGAATCAGCCCCAGCATTTT. Translating gives CSVIQSGTGTLRNQPQHF.

Here the CDR3 reads CASSSIRVRGTEAFF. CDR3 sequence (DNA): TGTGCCAGCAGCTCAATCCGGGTTCGGGGGACTGAAGCTTTCTTT. This chain links TRBV28 with TRBJ1-1; tentatively, D is TRBD1 (5 bases). Trimming cost V 6 bases and J 5 bases, with 19 bases left between them. This CDR3 comprises 15 residues. Germline V gene sequence: CDR1 MDHEN, CDR2 SYDVKM.

The chain carries TRBV11-2 and TRBJ1-4; TRBD1 aligns across 8 bases. This CDR3 has 16 amino acids. Germline loops: CDR1 SGHAT, CDR2 FQNNGV. With V trimmed by 3 bases and J by 5 bases, 8 bases remained unmatched. The CDR3 sequence is CASSFSWDRRNEKLFF. The CDR3 DNA reads TGTGCCAGCAGCTTTTCCTGGGACAGGAGAAATGAAAAACTGTTTTTT.

The chain couples TRBV28 to TRBJ2-7; 8 nucleotides agree with TRBD1. Germline lookup yields CDR1 MDHEN and CDR2 SYDVKM. Trimming removed 1 base from V and 3 bases from J; junction bases left unmatched: 2. CDR3 length: 14 amino acids. The CDR3 bases are TGTGCCAGCAGTTTATTGGGACAGGACTACGAGCAGTACTTC. Protein product: CASSLLGQDYEQYF.

V gene TRBV9 combines with J gene TRBJ1-2, with 12 bases matching TRBD1. Per the germline V gene, CDR1 is SGDLS and CDR2 is YYNGEE. Unmatched junction bases numbered 3, after V lost 4 bases and J lost 8 bases. The CDR3 length is 13 residues. The CDR3 spells CASSTGTGGGYTF. The CDR3 nucleotides are TGTGCCAGCAGCACAGGGACAGGGGGCGGCTACACCTTC.

In this sample, this clone turned up once. The chain couples TRBV6-6 to TRBJ2-7, with 13 bases fitting TRBD2. This CDR3 is 15 amino acids long. Unmatched junction bases numbered 5, after V lost 6 bases and J lost 3 bases. Germline V lookup: CDR1 MNHNY, CDR2 SVGAGI (reference sequence). The CDR3 loop is CASRTGTSGNYEQYF. The CDR3 DNA reads TGTGCCAGCAGAACCGGGACTAGCGGGAACTACGAGCAGTACTTC.

This clone has a handful of counts. The chain joins TRBV5-1 to TRBJ2-5; 8 nucleotides match TRBD2. J was trimmed by 5 bases and V by 2 bases; bases with no gene match: 5. This CDR3 is 14 amino acids long. Germline assignment: CDR1 SGHRS and CDR2 YFSETQ. CDR3 amino acids: CASSFGRGTETQYF. The CDR3 DNA reads as TGCGCCAGCAGCTTCGGGAGGGGTACCGAGACCCAGTACTTC.

This chain connects TRBV10-3 to TRBJ2-7; TRBD1 agrees at 11 bases. The CDR3 contains 14 residues. Germline V gives CDR1 ENHRY, CDR2 SYGVKD. V dropped 6 bases and J dropped 6; count of bases not matched to a gene: 7. CDR3 DNA sequence: TGTGCCATCAGCCCGGGACAGGGGGTCGGCGAGCAGTACTTC. Encoded protein: CAISPGQGVGEQYF.

This sequence joins TRBV27 and TRBJ2-1, with 11 nucleotides matching TRBD2. CDR1 and CDR2 from the germline V gene are MNHEY and SMNVEV (reference sequence). J was trimmed by 0 bases and V by 3 bases; bases with no gene match: 7. The CDR3 is made up of 18 amino acids. CDR3 amino acids: CASSLILAGGPSYNEQFF. The CDR3, as DNA: TGTGCCAGCAGTTTGATCCTAGCGGGAGGCCCCTCCTACAATGAGCAGTTCTTC.

This clone has a single count. The chain joins TRBV2 to TRBJ1-1, with 7 bases lining up with TRBD1. CDR1 is SNHLY, CDR2 FYNNEI, per germline. The CDR3 sequence is 14 residues long. Losses at the gene ends were 6 bases for V and 1 base for J; bases not matched to a gene: 5. The CDR3 region is CASSPGQPNTEAFF. The CDR3 region has the DNA TGTGCCAGCAGCCCGGGACAGCCGAACACTGAAGCTTTCTTT. The whole variable domain, remainder taken from reference TRBV2 and TRBJ1-1, is EPEVTQTPSHQVTQMGQEVILRCVPISNHLYFYWYRQILGQKVEFLVSFYNNEISEKSEIFDDQFSVERPDGSNFTLKIRSTKLEDSAMYFCASSPGQPNTEAFFGQGTRLTVV.

The chain couples TRBV29-1 to TRBJ1-5; 10 bases fit TRBD1. Germline V gene sequence: CDR1 SQVTM, CDR2 ANQGSEA. The J segment lost 2 bases and the V segment lost 0 bases, leaving 22 bases of the junction unmatched. The CDR3 covers 22 residues. The CDR3 loop reads CSVEDLRRDQDRGLKGNQPQHF. The DNA for the CDR3 is TGCAGCGTTGAAGATCTAAGGAGGGATCAGGACAGGGGGTTGAAGGGCAATCAGCCCCAGCATTTT.